These T cell receptor beta chains were read from a single sample in a study of blood T cell repertoires in COVID-19. Sequencing used immunoSEQ multiplex PCR; TCRdb keeps in-frame clones, though not all of them. The repertoire has approximately 52,000 clones, about 88% of them found once; the top ten carry 4% to 6%. The sequenced sample consisted of peripheral blood. The receptors come from a man between 60 and 75 years old with active COVID-19. Both conserved end residues are part of each CDR3. Each record gives: D gene, J gene, clone size, V gene, CDR3 length, CDR3 DNA, CDR3 protein. A D gene is named only where the DNA matches it firmly. Rows may omit the clone size; those that give it use once, few, many or a size class.

TRBD2 TRBJ2-5 NA TRBV19 16 TGTGCCAGTAGTAGAACTAGCGGGAGGGCGTCGGAGACCCAGTACTTC CASSRTSGRASETQYF
TRBD2 TRBJ2-1 NA TRBV29-1 12 TGCAGCGAGACTAGCGGGAGAAATGAGCAGTTCTTC CSETSGRNEQFF
TRBD1 TRBJ1-5 few TRBV19 15 TGTGCCAGTAGTGACGACAGGGGGCGCGGTCAGCCCCAGCATTTT CASSDDRGRGQPQHF
TRBD2 TRBJ2-1 NA TRBV18 18 TGTGCCAGCCGACCGGGGACTAGCGGGACTCACTCCTACAATGAGCAGTTCTTC CASRPGTSGTHSYNEQFF
NA TRBJ1-5 NA TRBV19 14 TGTGCCAGTAGTAAAGAGGGAGGAGGGCAGCCCCAGCATTTT CASSKEGGGQPQHF
NA TRBJ2-3 once TRBV6-1 15 TGTGCCAGCAGTGAACAAAGCATAAGCACAGATACGCAGTATTTT CASSEQSISTDTQYF
TRBD1 TRBJ1-5 NA TRBV5-5 16 TGTGCCAGCAGCCCTGGGACAGGGGTCGTCGGGCAGCCCCAGCATTTT CASSPGTGVVGQPQHF
TRBD1 TRBJ1-3 NA TRBV15 20 TGTGCCACCAGCAAGAGAACCGGGACAGGACCCTTAAGCTCTGGAAACACCATATATTTT CATSKRTGTGPLSSGNTIYF
TRBD2 TRBJ2-3 NA TRBV5-4 15 TGTGCCAGCAGGCATCGGGAGGACTTCACAGATACGCAGTATTTT CASRHREDFTDTQYF
TRBD1 TRBJ1-2 NA TRBV28 13 TGTGCCAGCAGTTTGCGGGACAGCGATGGCTACACCTTC CASSLRDSDGYTF
TRBD1 TRBJ2-2 NA TRBV7-6 17 TGTGCCAGCAGCTTAACCAGCGGACAGGGAACCACCGGGGAGCTGTTTTTT CASSLTSGQGTTGELFF
NA TRBJ2-3 NA TRBV5-4 14 TGTGCCAGCAGCGCACTCTTAAGCACAGATACGCAGTATTTT CASSALLSTDTQYF
NA TRBJ1-1 once TRBV27 14 TGTGCCAGCAGTTCGTACACCATGAACACTGAAGCTTTCTTT CASSSYTMNTEAFF
TRBD2 TRBJ2-1 NA TRBV19 19 TGTGCCAGTAGTACCAGGGGGGTGAGCGGGAGGATCTCCTACAATGAGCAGTTCTTC CASSTRGVSGRISYNEQFF
NA TRBJ2-7 NA TRBV28 15 TGTGCCAGCAGTTTCCGTGGGGCGAGCTCCTACGAGCAGTACTTC CASSFRGASSYEQYF
TRBD1 TRBJ1-5 NA TRBV10-3 13 TGTGCCATCCAGGGGGTGAGCAATCAGCCCCAGCATTTT CAIQGVSNQPQHF
TRBD2 TRBJ2-1 NA TRBV29-1 12 TGCAGCGTGTTAGCGGGAGTCGGTGAGCAGTTCTTC CSVLAGVGEQFF
NA TRBJ2-5 NA TRBV28 13 TGTGCCACTTCCCCATTGGCGGTCGAGACCCAGTACTTC CATSPLAVETQYF
NA TRBJ2-1 NA TRBV5-1 17 TGCGCCAGCAGCTTCACCGGAGGGGGAGGGCGGTACAATGAGCAGTTCTTC CASSFTGGGGRYNEQFF
TRBD2 TRBJ2-1 NA TRBV2 12 TGTGCCAGCAGTGTGGGGAGGGATGAGCAGTTCTTC CASSVGRDEQFF
TRBD2 TRBJ2-1 NA TRBV7-9 17 TGTGCCAGCAGCCCACGGAAACTAGCGGATAAATACAATGAGCAGTTCTTC CASSPRKLADKYNEQFF
TRBD2 TRBJ2-7 NA TRBV28 14 TGTGCCAGCAGGACCGGGACTAACCCTCCCGAGCAGTACTTC CASRTGTNPPEQYF